This T cell receptor (beta chain) is from a study of regulatory T cells in long-lasting Graves disease. Regarding the study as a whole: Newly diagnosed disease favored TRBV20-1 and TRBJ2-1 over persistent disease. Analyses excluded thyroid tissue, covering peripheral blood alone.

Time point indicated: persistent/refractory GD, antithyroid drugs over 5 years with positive TRAb. TCR sequences were obtained from RNA taken from PBMCs. Peripheral blood, nine milliliters of it, was drawn into EDTA tubes. V was pared by 3 bases and J by 1 base, with 6 bases between. CDR3 length: 13 residues. The germline gives CDR1 MDHEN, CDR2 SYDVKM. This clonotype was observed at least ten times. No antigen is known for it. Sequencing libraries for TCR beta were prepared with iRepertoire HTBI primers and Arm-PCR of CDR3 regions. As originally analysed: Throughout the samples, researchers identified 62 TRBV and 13 to 15 TRBJ segments. TCRdb re-called the multiplex PCR reads with MiXCR, one entry per CDR3 protein. It is TCRdb's table, rather than the study itself, that gives the V and J calls and clone size. The table shows 650,000 to 850,000 distinct CDR3 sequences, with 25% to 35% occurring only once.

The source of this sequence is a female donor with Graves disease. The source material was peripheral blood mononuclear cells (PBMCs), sampled when the disease was refractory, from a patient treated with antithyroid drugs. The V and J genes are TRBV28 and TRBJ1-1; D is unresolved. This CDR3 is CASSLSPNTEAFF. DNA of the CDR3: TGTGCCAGCAGTTTGTCACCGAACACTGAAGCTTTCTTT.